What follows is one TCR beta chain and its context. In the original workflow: Scientists estimated how many nucleated cells there were by amplifying reference gene primers. Produced via immunoSEQ multiplex PCR; TCRdb's table is partial and in-frame only. Clone size and the V and J calls come from that table; the DNA yielded D and trimming. Here the sample spans about 75,000 clones, about 74% being singletons. The source of the sample is a study of blood T cell repertoires in COVID-19. Study summary: Samples representing acute and convalescent COVID-19 were sourced from the United States, Italy and Spain. T cells, B-cell-depleted T cells, or PBMCs supplied cDNA or gDNA.

CDR1 and CDR2 from the germline V gene are SGHRS and YFSETQ. Trimming left V 5 bases short and J 2 bases short, with 9 bases between. This CDR3 has 13 amino acids. The V call is TRBV5-1, the J call TRBJ2-3, with a weak D call TRBD2 (5 bases). This sequence was found in a human donor with acute or convalescent COVID-19. The donor label of this sample is uncertain. Sample: peripheral blood. CDR3 DNA sequence: TGCGCCAGCAGACCCGGGGACACAGATACGCAGTATTTT. It translates to CASRPGDTDTQYF.